The TCR beta chain under discussion was sequenced for a study of identifying expanded T cells in peripheral blood (dated by TCRdb to between 2018 and 2021). The study in broad terms: Technical replicates were generated by sequencing separate aliquots of the same genomic DNA pool, with four replicates compared pairwise.

This clone has just one count. The antigen it recognizes is unknown. It has no much larger one-base neighbor in the sample; base qualities were not kept. Broader findings and caveats from the paper: It was expected by the authors that biological variance in healthy repertoires might increase further over much longer intervals, such as months to years. Variance in clone template counts between roughly 2-week samples significantly increased with total template count across all healthy donors. Both the number of clones called differentially abundant and the false-positive rate were significantly reduced by the beta-binomial model across all healthy-donor time intervals. The binomial model flagged about 1.2 differentially abundant clones between technical replicates, compared with 15 to 17 over about two weeks and 19 to 20 over roughly 4 weeks.

TCRbeta CDR3 regions were profiled with the immunoSEQ Assay using bias-controlled multiplex PCR amplification of genomic DNA. The original methods were these. The absolute abundance of each unique TCRbeta CDR3 region was quantified after sequences were collapsed and filtered. Differential abundance was tested with a binomial (Fisher-equivalent) model and with a beta-binomial model adding time-dependent variance fitted from healthy donors. Clones with fewer than 5 combined templates were excluded, and clones with Benjamini-Hochberg FDR below 0.01 were called differentially abundant. In the beta-binomial model, variance was expressed as a function of the total template count across the two samples, in the form v = (b*log(k)+a)^2. TCRdb holds this immuneACCESS table with in-frame rearrangements only. Some clones are missing; in checked studies, unresolved V genes explain under half, and the rest has no known cause. D and trimming come from the DNA, and the V and J calls and clone size come from that table. Present in this sample are tens of thousands of clones, more than 75% of which were seen just once. The ten largest clones capture under 20% of the sample.

During the collection period, no immune events, such as infections, were documented for the healthy donors. Healthy-donor blood repertoires served as a training cohort to calibrate time-dependent variance in a beta-binomial model of T-cell clone differential abundance. The training cohort was composed of roughly ten healthy donors, 3 female and 7 male. On average the donors were approximately 42 years old, and their ages spanned about 29 to 65 years. Obtained from a commercial supplier, whole blood was collected from each healthy donor at three time points set around 14 days apart. For immunosequencing, genomic DNA was extracted from whole blood that had not been sorted. The CDR3 starts with the cysteine, ends with the phenylalanine, and has 15 residues. Only the CDR3 DNA is retained, 45 bases long and in frame from the first base. V is pared back by 1 base and J by 3 bases, with 13 bases lying between the germline termini. The CDR1 and CDR2 encoded by the germline V gene are SGHDN and FVKESK.

The chain was built from TRBV14 and TRBJ2-7; a tentative D call is TRBD1 (6 bases match). This sequence originates from a person aged 18-70 years in good health. The sequenced sample consisted of blood. Here is the DNA: TGTGCCAGCAGCCAAGGGACAGCACAGGACTACGAGCAGTACTTC. Its coded protein is CASSQGTAQDYEQYF.